The source of this T cell receptor beta chain is a study of cytomegalovirus exposure and HLA in healthy donors. Study-wide results and limits: The study found most TCR sequences rare, yet found some public TCRs in many donors. There were several of the most significant clusters that appeared linked to common viral pathogens in a later analysis. Apparent HLA restriction characterized most CMV-associated TCR beta chains in a later analysis.

PCR employed 60 Vbeta and 13 Jbeta primers. Sequencing was performed with immunoSEQ multiplex PCR; in TCRdb, only in-frame clones are kept and a portion is missing. The sample yields 58,000 or so clones, around 75% seen once. Deletions cut 7 bases from V and 0 bases from J, with 12 bases between. CDR1 and CDR2 (germline): MNHNY, SVGAGI (reference sequence). CDR3 size: 15 residues. In regard to this clone: Its antigen is undetermined.

Sequencing input: PBMCs. The chain combines TRBV6-6 with TRBJ2-2; D uncertain. This TCR was sampled from a woman aged 40 to 49 in good health and CMV-seropositive. The CDR3 sequence is CASNSLASNTGELFF. The CDR3 region has the DNA TGTGCCAGCAATTCTCTGGCATCGAACACCGGGGAGCTGTTTTTT.